This T cell receptor (beta chain) is drawn from a study of T cell responses to AZD1222 COVID-19 vaccine. This CDR3 is built from 16 residues. Germline V lookup: CDR1 SGDLS, CDR2 YYNGEE. V was clipped by 4 bases and J by 2 bases; unmatched bases: 11. General study results and limits: Baseline serology detected seropositivity in only five or six AZD1222 recipients.

On this clone itself: Its specificity is unknown.

Here immunoSEQ multiplex PCR was the method, and the copy in TCRdb shows in-frame clones only, minus some. The data contain 170,000 or so clones, 85% to 95% of them singletons. Source: peripheral blood, taken 28 days after the second dose of the MenACWY control vaccine. The sequence came from an adult who received the MenACWY meningococcal vaccine as a control. The chain links TRBV9 to TRBJ2-5; TRBD1 aligns across 7 bases. The CDR3 sequence: CASSRQGGRGQETQYF. The DNA of the CDR3 is TGTGCCAGCAGCCGGCAAGGGGGCCGGGGACAAGAGACCCAGTACTTC.